The present TCR beta chain was sequenced within a study of T cell responses to AZD1222 COVID-19 vaccine (dated by TCRdb to 2020 to 2022). About the full investigation: AZD1222 recipients whose second dose came at about 4 weeks and those whose second dose came at about 12 weeks were combined into one group, since spike-specific TCR depth and breadth did not differ between the two schedules. TCR sequencing was performed for over 230 trial participants, of whom 207 were given two doses of AZD1222 and around 25 were given two doses of MenACWY control vaccine. Enrollment into the trials was organized by age into subgroups of 18-55, 56-69 and 70-plus years, and those subgroups contained around 150, 28 and 57 TCR-sequenced participants, respectively.

On the study overall, not on this receptor specifically: Reportedly, close to half of the unique spike-specific TCRs recognized epitopes lying outside the regions that are mutated in the B.1.351 and B.1.1.7 variants. Because no samples from the day 14 peak response were available, repertoires could be characterized only after the peak T cell response. In the small 56-69-year group, the increase in depth fell short of significance, most likely because of low power. Conclusions about previously exposed vaccinees were limited because only six AZD1222 recipients were SARS-CoV-2 seropositive at baseline. The whole spike protein was spanned by vaccine-associated CD4 TCRs, and dominant responses were seen in regions 160-218 and 743-854. Most participants were white British and females outnumbered males, and the authors suggested that clonal diversity may have been underestimated. Spike-specific TCR breadth and depth rose significantly after two AZD1222 doses compared with day 0 and with MenACWY recipients.

This clone was observed a handful of times. No antigen is known for it. Within one base of it there is no much larger clone, and no base qualities were kept. The time point label, read with the paper, signifies: baseline before first vaccination. Samples from vaccinated people were obtained from the UK trials COV001 and COV002, which included a single-blind randomized controlled phase 2/3 trial of AZD1222 (ChAdOx1 nCoV-19) in healthy adults. Trial participant PBMC samples were collected at day 0 and day 28 after the second dose for TCRbeta chain sequencing. The CDR3 regions of human TCRbeta chains were analyzed by immunosequencing. From the authors' description of their analysis: TCRs in the repertoires were compared against a reference library of SARS-CoV-2-specific TCRs that had been generated with the MIRA antigen-specificity platform. Breadth meant the fraction of unique TCRs that were SARS-CoV-2-associated, whereas depth meant the fraction of total T cells that were SARS-CoV-2-associated. Using the MIRA data, each spike-specific TCR was mapped to the spike region that the TCR reacts to and placed in a CD4 or CD8 class. Log10-transformed breadth and depth values were compared by one-way ANOVA with Sidak's multiple comparisons tests. In TCRdb, the immuneACCESS table is reduced to in-frame sequences with V and J assigned. These tables do not hold every clone; where another copy was compared, an unresolved V gene accounts for under half, and the others remain unexplained. The V and J calls and clone size are taken from that table; D and trimming were inferred from the DNA. This sample gives more than 95,000 clones in total; 85% to 95% of them show up just once. Together, the top ten hold about 2.7% of the sample.

From the cysteine through the phenylalanine, the CDR3 covers 14 amino acids. The only DNA kept is the CDR3, 42 bases in frame from the first base. CDR1 SNHLY and CDR2 FYNNEI are derived from the germline V gene. Deletion took 7 bases off V and 3 bases off J, with a span of 15 bases between the germline ends. The TCR was taken from an adult in good health. The chain links TRBV2 with TRBJ1-1, with no confidently assigned D gene. Sequenced material: peripheral blood, taken on day 0 of AZD1222 vaccination. The DNA is as follows: TGTGCCAGCACATCGCTGTCAGGCGACACTGAAGCTTTCTTT. This translates into CASTSLSGDTEAFF.